This T cell receptor (beta chain) was captured by sequencing in a study of technical replicates of blood from a handful of donors. This table comes from immunoSEQ multiplex PCR, and its TCRdb copy is limited to in-frame clones, with some not included. Of more than 90,000 clones listed, 90% to 97% are singletons. Looked up from germline, CDR1 is LNHDA and CDR2 is SQIVND (reference sequence). V lost 1 base, J lost 5 bases, and 11 bases lay in between. This CDR3 is built from 14 residues. The sequence was obtained from a human donor in good health. The sequenced material came from T cells isolated from PBMCs. This chain joins TRBV19 and TRBJ2-5; the D gene is possibly TRBD2 (5 bases). CDR3 sequence reads: CASSIGRRGETQYF. The CDR3 DNA is TGTGCCAGTAGTATAGGGAGAAGAGGGGAGACCCAGTACTTC.